These 31 T cell receptor beta chains came from one sample sequenced in a study of OX40 agonist ivuxolimab in advanced cancers. Using immunoSEQ multiplex PCR, the repertoire was profiled, and TCRdb retains in-frame clones only, with some absent. The data show tens of thousands of clones, 75% to 90% seen once. Sequences were derived from CD4+ or CD8+ T cells sorted from blood, sampled in a trial of the OX40 agonist ivuxolimab. The receptors come from an adult with an advanced solid tumor such as melanoma, head and neck, liver or kidney cancer.

V and J are TRBV7-9 and TRBJ2-7, with TRBD2 matching over 13 bases. Per germline, CDR1 SEHNR and CDR2 FQNEAQ (reference sequence). CDR3 length: 18 residues. V trimming: 1 base; J trimming: 0 bases; junction bases outside the gene matches: 6. The CDR3 nucleotides read TGTGCCAGCAGCTTAGGAACGACTAGCGGGAGGTACTCCTACGAGCAGTACTTC. The encoded protein is CASSLGTTSGRYSYEQYF.

The genes are TRBV2 and TRBJ1-5, with D unclear. This CDR3 spans 17 amino acids. The ends were cut back, 5 bases at V and 8 bases at J, with 25 bases in the middle. Germline lookup yields CDR1 SNHLY and CDR2 FYNNEI. CDR3 residues: CASSQIPRIGRKEPQHF. The CDR3, as DNA: TGTGCCAGCAGTCAAATCCCCCGAATAGGGAGAAAGGAGCCCCAGCATTTT.

V usage is TRBV27 and J usage is TRBJ2-5; 8 bases agree with TRBD2. Germline-derived CDR1 and CDR2 are MNHEY and SMNVEV (reference sequence). The CDR3 sequence is 19 residues long. The V segment lost 2 bases and the J segment 2 bases; nucleotides outside the gene matches: 16. CDR3 nucleotides: TGTGCCAGCAGTTTAAGGCCACTCCCCGTACTAGCGGCACAAGAGACCCAGTACTTC. Translating it yields CASSLRPLPVLAAQETQYF.

This clone was found once. The J gene is TRBJ2-5, the V gene TRBV27; weak D call: TRBD1 (5 bases). CDR1 and CDR2 (germline): MNHEY, SMNVEV (reference sequence). V was cut by 5 bases and J by 5 bases, with 18 bases left in between. The CDR3 is 15 residues long. The CDR3 sequence: CASSTGGYASETQYF. CDR3 nucleotides: TGTGCCAGCAGTACAGGCGGCTATGCCAGCGAGACCCAGTACTTC.

V is TRBV15 and J is TRBJ2-1; D is possibly TRBD1 (5 bases). Germline CDR1 reads LNHNV; CDR2 reads YYDKDF (reference sequence). This CDR3 is 15 amino acids long. Trimming removed 3 bases at V and 9 bases at J, with 18 bases between. The DNA for the CDR3 is TGTGCCACCAGCAGGGCGATGCAGGGTCACTCTGAGCAGTTCTTC. Translating gives CATSRAMQGHSEQFF.

This chain's CDR3 is CAWRGQGARGSGYEQYF. In DNA, the CDR3 is TGTGCCTGGAGAGGACAGGGGGCGCGCGGGAGTGGCTACGAGCAGTACTTC. The chain recombines TRBV30 with TRBJ2-7; the match to TRBD1 covers 11 bases. Germline values: CDR1 GTSNPN, CDR2 SVGIG (reference sequence). V lost 3 bases, J lost 3 bases, and 13 bases stayed unmatched. This CDR3 has 17 residues.

The chain has TRBV5-1 and TRBJ2-5; possible D gene TRBD2, 7 bases. This CDR3 spans 15 amino acids. In germline, CDR1 is SGHRS, CDR2 YFSETQ. V shed 5 bases and J shed 2 bases, with 16 bases lying between them. DNA for the CDR3: TGCGCCAGCAGTCCGCAGGGAGGGGGACAAGAGACCCAGTACTTC. Residues: CASSPQGGGQETQYF. The full variable domain, rest sourced from reference TRBV5-1 and TRBJ2-5, is KAGVTQTPRYLIKTRGQQVTLSCSPISGHRSVSWYQQTPGQGLQFLFEYFSETQRNKGNFPGRFSGRQFSNSRSEMNVSTLELGDSALYLCASSPQGGGQETQYFGPGTRLLVL.

The V call is TRBV30, the J call TRBJ1-2; D remains ambiguous. The V gene lost 5 bases and the J gene lost 6 bases, with 16 bases spanning the gap. Looked up from germline, CDR1 is GTSNPN and CDR2 is SVGIG (reference sequence). The CDR3 covers 13 residues. CDR3 protein: CAWELPGVDGYTF. CDR3 DNA: TGTGCCTGGGAACTGCCTGGAGTAGATGGCTACACCTTC.

This clone has a single count. The chain joins TRBV5-1 to TRBJ2-5; no clear D gene. The tail of the sequence fits TRBJ2-7 better, so the J call may be wrong. The CDR3 runs to 13 residues. The germline gives CDR1 SGHRS, CDR2 YFSETQ. The CDR3 nucleotides read TGCGCCAGCAGCCCCCCTCGGTCCTACGAGCAGTACTTC. The encoded protein is CASSPPRSYEQYF.

This chain connects TRBV6-5 to TRBJ1-6, with D uncertain. CDR1 is MNHEY and CDR2 is SVGAGI in the germline V gene. V was cut by 0 bases and J by 4 bases, with 10 bases left in between. The CDR3 consists of 16 residues. CDR3 loop: CASSYSNLQYNSPLHF. CDR3 in DNA: TGTGCCAGCAGTTACTCGAACTTACAGTATAATTCACCCCTCCACTTT.

The chain combines TRBV6-5 with TRBJ2-5; D possibly corresponds to TRBD2 (6 bases). Trimming stripped 0 bases from V and 5 bases from J, with 10 bases between. Germline V gene sequence: CDR1 MNHEY, CDR2 SVGAGI. This CDR3 region has 14 residues. The CDR3 sequence: CASSYSGGTETQYF. CDR3 coding DNA: TGTGCCAGCAGTTACTCGGGAGGAACTGAGACCCAGTACTTC.

This clone showed up just a few times. CDR3 in amino acids: CASGNLGTVRDEQFF. The CDR3 nucleotides are TGTGCTAGTGGGAACCTCGGGACAGTGAGAGATGAGCAGTTCTTC. The J gene is TRBJ2-1, the V gene TRBV12-5; TRBD1 aligns across 7 bases. The germline CDR1 and CDR2 sequences are LGHNT and FRNRAP. After removal of 6 bases from V and 8 bases from J, the junction contained 13 bases not matched to a gene. The CDR3 spans 15 residues.

V usage is TRBV27 and J usage is TRBJ2-1; D uncertain. Trimming took off 6 bases at V and 5 bases at J, with 17 bases between the two ends. Looked up from germline, CDR1 is MNHEY and CDR2 is SMNVEV (reference sequence). This CDR3 is 15 amino acids long. As DNA, the CDR3 is TGTGCCAGCAGCTCGGGCACTAACCACCACAATGAGCAGTTCTTC. This translates into CASSSGTNHHNEQFF.

The CDR3 spells CASSSGQGRGQETQYF. The CDR3 DNA reads as TGTGCCAGCAGCTCAGGACAGGGGAGGGGGCAAGAGACCCAGTACTTC. The chain links TRBV7-6 to TRBJ2-5, with 9 bases that match TRBD1. The CDR3 loop spans 16 amino acids. With 4 bases clipped from V and 2 bases from J, the junction kept 8 bases outside the gene matches. Germline V lookup: CDR1 SGHVS, CDR2 FNYEAQ. The full variable domain, its missing parts supplied by reference TRBV7-6 and TRBJ2-5, is GAGVSQSPRYKVTKRGQDVALRCDPISGHVSLYWYRQALGQGPEFLTYFNYEAQQDKSGLPNDRFSAERPEGSISTLTIQRTEQRDSAMYRCASSSGQGRGQETQYFGPGTRLLVL.

CDR3 amino acids: CASKLGGGSGYGYTF. The CDR3, as DNA: TGTGCCAGCAAATTGGGGGGGGGTAGCGGCTATGGCTACACCTTC. V usage is TRBV6-6 and J usage is TRBJ1-2, with D tentatively TRBD1 (5 bases). This CDR3 spans 15 amino acids. The germline V and J ends were trimmed by 7 bases and 4 bases, with 19 bases remaining between them. Germline CDR1 MNHNY, CDR2 SVGAGI (reference sequence).

Details on this clone: The sample contains more than one DNA sequence encoding this CDR3. J is TRBJ1-4 and V is TRBV2; D remains unclear. Germline CDR1 reads SNHLY; CDR2 reads FYNNEI. The germline V and J ends were trimmed by 4 bases and 8 bases, with 20 bases remaining between them. This CDR3 is 16 amino acids long. Written as DNA, the CDR3 is TGTGCCAGCAGTGTCGACCGAATTAGTAGTGGGGAAAAACTGTTTTTT. Residues: CASSVDRISSGEKLFF.

The V and J genes are TRBV6-1 and TRBJ2-5; D not certain. Per the germline V gene, CDR1 is MNHNS and CDR2 is SASEGT. The CDR3 runs to 14 residues. Trimming pared 1 base from V and 4 bases from J, leaving 10 bases between. The CDR3 sequence: CASSEGSELETQYF. For the CDR3, the DNA is TGTGCCAGCAGTGAAGGGAGTGAGCTAGAGACCCAGTACTTC.

This chain connects TRBV4-1 to TRBJ1-2; no definite D call. V lost 0 bases and J 5 bases, leaving 16 bases between the germline ends. Germline lookup yields CDR1 MGHRA and CDR2 YSYEKL. The CDR3 totals 16 residues. Here the CDR3 reads CASSQEITAPEYGYTF. The CDR3 region has the DNA TGCGCCAGCAGCCAAGAAATAACCGCCCCGGAGTATGGCTACACCTTC.

This chain uses TRBV27 with TRBJ2-7; tentatively, D is TRBD1 (5 bases). V lost 8 bases, J lost 0 bases, and 17 bases lay in between. The CDR3 length is 15 residues. CDR1 and CDR2 (germline): MNHEY, SMNVEV (reference sequence). CDR3 residues: CASGSLGQSSYEQYF. CDR3 nucleotide sequence: TGTGCCAGCGGTAGCCTGGGGCAGAGCTCCTACGAGCAGTACTTC.

The V and J genes are TRBV7-6 and TRBJ2-7; D is ambiguous. CDR1 and CDR2 (germline): SGHVS, FNYEAQ. The CDR3 length is 13 residues. Trimming took 1 base from V and 4 from J, leaving 8 bases between them. DNA for the CDR3: TGTGCCAGCAGCTTAGGACCCAATTACGAGCAGTACTTC. Amino acid sequence: CASSLGPNYEQYF.

V gene TRBV5-5 combines with J gene TRBJ1-2, with 8 bases identical to TRBD1. CDR1 is SGHKS and CDR2 is YYEKEE in the germline V gene (reference sequence). CDR3 length: 15 residues. Unmatched junction bases numbered 9, after V lost 4 bases and J lost 4 bases. CDR3: CASSLWDRRPYGYTF. The CDR3 region has the DNA TGTGCCAGCAGCCTCTGGGACAGGCGTCCCTATGGCTACACCTTC.

This chain connects TRBV7-8 to TRBJ2-7, with 10 bases aligning to TRBD1. The trim removed 4 bases at V and 6 bases at J, leaving 9 bases unmatched. The CDR3 extends over 15 amino acids. The germline gives CDR1 SGHVS, CDR2 FQNEAQ. In nucleotides, the CDR3 is TGTGCCAGCAGCTCAAACCGGGACAGGGGAACCGAGCAGTACTTC. Translation gives CASSSNRDRGTEQYF.

This clone turned up a few times. This CDR3 is CASSALEGLDYGYTF. CDR3 sequence (DNA): TGCGCCAGCAGTGCCTTGGAGGGATTGGACTATGGCTACACCTTC. The J gene is TRBJ1-2, the V gene TRBV10-2; D is uncertain. This CDR3 spans 15 amino acids. Germline V gives CDR1 WSHSY, CDR2 SAAADI. Trimming shortened V by 4 bases and J by 3 bases, and 15 bases separated the two germline ends.

This clone is deemed medium-sized. The chain links TRBV7-6 to TRBJ2-7, with D possibly being TRBD1 (5 bases). V dropped 3 bases and J dropped 7 bases, with 16 bases sitting between them. CDR1 SGHVS and CDR2 FNYEAQ come from the germline V gene. The CDR3 consists of 14 residues. CDR3 protein: CASSLSEGAIEQYF. For the CDR3, the DNA is TGTGCCAGCAGCTTGTCGGAAGGGGCTATTGAGCAGTACTTC.

This clone was seen just once. The chain joins TRBV5-4 to TRBJ1-2; a possible D gene is TRBD1 (5 bases). The germline CDR1 and CDR2 sequences are SGHNT and YYREEE (reference sequence). This CDR3 is 14 amino acids long. Trimming removed 2 bases from V and 8 bases from J, with 16 bases in between. In nucleotides, the CDR3 is TGTGCCAGCAGCTTCTCCGGGACCCCGGGGGGCTACACCTTC. This codes for CASSFSGTPGGYTF.

This clone is termed medium-sized (0.01 to 0.1%). V and J are TRBV6-5 and TRBJ2-2; D remains ambiguous. Trimming removed 1 base from V and 2 bases from J, with 2 bases in between. Looked up from germline, CDR1 is MNHEY and CDR2 is SVGAGI. The CDR3 runs 13 residues. This CDR3 reads CASSYFNTGELFF. CDR3 DNA sequence: TGTGCCAGCAGTTACTTTAACACCGGGGAGCTGTTTTTT.

The V gene is TRBV11-3, the J gene TRBJ2-5; 8 bases map to TRBD1. The CDR3 spans 15 residues. Germline CDR1 SGHNT, CDR2 YENEEA. The J segment lost 4 bases and the V segment lost 5 bases, leaving 9 bases of the junction unmatched. CDR3 region: CASSHGQGLGETQYF. For the CDR3, the DNA is TGTGCCAGCAGCCACGGACAGGGTCTGGGAGAGACCCAGTACTTC. The full variable domain, in which reference TRBV11-3 and TRBJ2-5 provide the parts outside the CDR3, is EAGVVQSPRYKIIEKKQPVAFWCNPISGHNTLYWYLQNLGQGPELLIRYENEEAVDDSQLPKDRFSAERLKGVDSTLKIQPAELGDSAVYLCASSHGQGLGETQYFGPGTRLLVL.

The rearrangement links TRBV28 to TRBJ2-5; 7 nucleotides agree with TRBD2. With V trimmed by 0 bases and J by 9 bases, 16 bases remained unmatched. The CDR3 loop spans 17 amino acids. Germline V CDR1 and CDR2: MDHEN, SYDVKM. Here the CDR3 reads CASSLWDGGRLITPQYF. In nucleotides, the CDR3 is TGTGCCAGCAGTTTATGGGACGGGGGGAGGCTTATAACCCCCCAGTACTTC.

This clone came up once. The chain links TRBV27 to TRBJ2-7; 10 bases map to TRBD1. The CDR3 totals 17 residues. The V and J ends lost 6 bases and 1 base, in that order; junction bases with no gene match: 12. Germline-derived CDR1 and CDR2 are MNHEY and SMNVEV (reference sequence). CDR3 bases: TGTGCCAGCAGCCCCTCGGCCGGGACAGGGGTTTCCTACGAGCAGTACTTC. Translation: CASSPSAGTGVSYEQYF.

The chain recombines TRBV27 with TRBJ2-1, with D tentatively TRBD1 (6 bases). The CDR3 contains 15 residues. V lost 2 bases, J lost 0 bases, and 8 bases lay in between. In germline, CDR1 is MNHEY, CDR2 SMNVEV (reference sequence). The CDR3 here is CASSLDRSSYNEQFF. Here the CDR3 DNA reads TGTGCCAGCAGTTTAGACAGGAGCTCCTACAATGAGCAGTTCTTC.

This chain uses TRBV10-1 with TRBJ1-1, with D hard to call. Trimming removed 0 bases at V and 10 bases at J, with 15 bases between. CDR3 length equals 14 residues. Per the germline V gene, CDR1 is WNHNN and CDR2 is SYGVQD (reference sequence). CDR3 sequence: CASSESMSRPRAFF. The CDR3 DNA reads as TGCGCCAGCAGTGAGTCGATGTCTCGGCCGCGAGCTTTCTTT.